This is a list of T cell receptor beta chains from one sample in a study of T-cell reconstitution after alpha-beta-depleted transplantation in children. Via MiXCR, TCRdb re-called the PCR reads, giving one row per CDR3 protein. The table includes fewer than 550,000 distinct CDR3 sequences, under 20% detected once. The sample consisted of PBMCs, mostly from graft donor cells, taken 360 days after TCRalphabeta/CD19-depleted stem cell transplant. Source of these receptors: a boy younger than two who had a stem cell transplant for Wiskott-Aldrich syndrome, so the T cells may come from the graft donor. CDR3s leave out the opening cysteine and the closing phenylalanine or tryptophan.

V gene	J gene	CDR3 protein
TRBV29-1	TRBJ2-1	SVEGGKATNEQF
TRBV29-1	TRBJ2-7	SVGAGPEQY
TRBV20-1	TRBJ2-1	SARALDRGSYNEQF
TRBV7-9	TRBJ2-3	ASSLLRSTDTQY
TRBV12-3/TRBV12-4	TRBJ2-1	ASRGGLAYNNEQF
TRBV12-3/TRBV12-4	TRBJ2-7	ASSITGTGSSYEQY
TRBV11-3	TRBJ2-7	ASSLGRGQVDEQY
TRBV20-1	TRBJ2-5	SAGGQGETQY
TRBV20-1	TRBJ2-1	SARDRRRGGNNEQF
TRBV19	TRBJ2-1	ASSIESFYNEQF
TRBV6-5	TRBJ1-2	ASSYRDRETYGYT
TRBV6-5	TRBJ2-1	ASSSSLAGPGYEQF
TRBV7-9	TRBJ1-1	ASRHDTEAF
TRBV5-1	TRBJ1-5	ASSPEVGQPQH
TRBV5-1	TRBJ2-3	ASSFSGPSTDTQY
TRBV19	TRBJ2-3	ASSWDVTDTQY
TRBV11-2	TRBJ2-1	ASSLVAGRRF
TRBV12-3/TRBV12-4	TRBJ2-2	ASSLGQLLTHGELF
TRBV27	TRBJ2-5	ATSRWGYGQETQY
TRBV29-1	TRBJ2-3	SVDDSGTDTQY
TRBV30	TRBJ2-1	AFTGANEQF
TRBV7-9	TRBJ2-2	ASTANRDKGTGELF
TRBV28	TRBJ2-3	ASSLRLRGGRADTQY
TRBV4-3	TRBJ2-1	ASSRDFHNEQF
TRBV6-5	TRBJ1-6	ASSYSTHPQGGNSPLH
TRBV5-1	TRBJ2-4	ASSSAQGANIQY
TRBV5-1	TRBJ2-1	ASSSVTSSYNEQF
TRBV15	TRBJ1-6	ATSRYTGGSYNSPLH
TRBV12-3/TRBV12-4	TRBJ2-7	ASSYTLSGGAYEQY
TRBV28	TRBJ2-5	ASSARGYQETQY
TRBV11-2	TRBJ2-7	ASSFLRSRARAYEQY
TRBV12-3/TRBV12-4	TRBJ2-5	ASSLRGQGAETQY
TRBV12-3/TRBV12-4	TRBJ2-5	ASSLWGRLGGEETQY
TRBV7-2	TRBJ2-4	ASSLRGRLAKNIQY
TRBV24-1	TRBJ2-1	ATSGLEDYNEQF
TRBV11-2	TRBJ2-4	ASSLGRSKNIQY
TRBV20-1	TRBJ2-3	SARDGGVPRSPD
TRBV2	TRBJ2-1	ASSYSWYEQF
TRBV5-1	TRBJ2-1	ASSLQGWDNEQF
TRBV4-3	TRBJ2-1	ASSQVFENNEQF
TRBV5-5	TRBJ2-5	ASSLGANPQETQY
TRBV7-2	TRBJ2-5	ASSSGTSGQETQY
TRBV7-2	TRBJ1-1	ASSLAVPGTEAF
TRBV6-5	TRBJ2-1	ASSVPNTRKQF
TRBV20-1	TRBJ2-1	SARAPSSYNEQF
TRBV5-1	TRBJ2-5	ASSLDVEGTQY
TRBV20-1	TRBJ2-7	SARRLAYSYEQY
TRBV20-1	TRBJ2-5	SASPQLAGGRETQY
TRBV6-2/TRBV6-3	TRBJ2-3	ASRYRDYTDTQY
TRBV14	TRBJ1-2	ASSQVGAFGYT
TRBV7-6	TRBJ2-7	ASSLAIAGISYEQY
TRBV6-5	TRBJ2-7	ASSHGTGASYEQY
TRBV6-5	TRBJ2-6	ASSSLSGGFGANVLT
TRBV4-3	TRBJ1-1	ASSPPRAFGDTEAF
TRBV6-5	TRBJ2-1	ASSYASIYGINEQF
TRBV29-1	TRBJ2-1	SVEDWGDEQF
TRBV20-1	TRBJ2-3	SARTWTGTDTQY
TRBV7-9	TRBJ1-2	ASSLDGGNGYT
TRBV18	TRBJ2-7	ASSPLDRPPYEQY
TRBV5-1	TRBJ2-2	ASSLVVAVHYRGTGELF